This T cell receptor beta chain was captured in a study of blood T cell repertoires in COVID-19. The wider study: Material from acute and convalescent COVID-19 was sourced from the United States, Italy and Spain. Sources were T cells, B-cell-depleted T cells, or PBMCs; the material itself was cDNA or gDNA.

This clone was seen just once. In the authors' workflow: Reference gene primer amplification gave nucleated cell count estimates. Repertoires were generated with immunoSEQ multiplex PCR, while TCRdb's copy carries only in-frame clones and drops some. The DNA was the basis for D and trimming; V, J and clone size are from that table. The top ten hold 4.4% of the sample, which has 65,000 to 85,000 clones, 86% seen once. The CDR3 is 15 amino acids. The germline V gene encodes CDR1 SGDLS and CDR2 YYNGEE. J gave up 2 bases and V 4 bases, and 3 bases lay outside the gene matches. The sequenced sample consisted of peripheral blood. This rearrangement joins TRBV9 to TRBJ2-2; the match to TRBD2 covers 9 bases. The sequence came from a man aged 50 to 59 with active COVID-19. CDR3 nucleotides: TGTGCCAGCAGCATAGGGACTAGCAACACCGGGGAGCTGTTTTTT. Amino acids: CASSIGTSNTGELFF.